The rows below give T cell receptor beta chains drawn from one sample of a study of cytomegalovirus exposure and HLA in healthy donors. The assay was immunoSEQ multiplex PCR, and TCRdb's table has in-frame clones only and misses some. The sample consists of more than 150,000 clones, 70% to 80% of them appearing once. Material for sequencing was PBMCs. These receptors all come from a male donor in good health and CMV-seronegative. Both conserved end residues are part of each CDR3. A D gene is named only where the DNA matches it firmly. Clone sizes are given selectively: once, few, many, or a class where the clone is expanded.

J: TRBJ1-1; size: .; V: TRBV11-2; D: .; CDR3: CASSLRDGRTEAFF; DNA: TGTGCCAGCAGCCTGCGGGACGGAAGGACTGAAGCTTTCTTT
J: TRBJ2-7; size: .; V: TRBV5-1; D: TRBD1; CDR3: CASTHGRQGGYEQYF; DNA: TGCGCCAGCACCCATGGACGACAGGGGGGTTACGAGCAGTACTTC
J: TRBJ1-1; size: once; V: TRBV5-5; D: TRBD1; CDR3: CASRPDRVTEAFF; DNA: TGTGCCAGCAGACCAGACAGGGTCACTGAAGCTTTCTTT
J: TRBJ2-7; size: few; V: TRBV4-3; D: TRBD1; CDR3: CASSLTLGTGLWGEQYF; DNA: TGCGCCAGCAGCCTAACGTTAGGGACAGGGCTATGGGGGGAGCAGTACTTC
J: TRBJ2-7; size: .; V: TRBV6-5; D: .; CDR3: CASRQGIHEQYF; DNA: TGTGCCAGCAGACAGGGTATCCACGAGCAGTACTTC
J: TRBJ2-1; size: .; V: TRBV5-4; D: .; CDR3: CASSPDSNEQFF; DNA: TGTGCCAGCAGCCCCGACAGTAATGAGCAGTTCTTC
J: TRBJ2-1; size: .; V: TRBV7-3; D: TRBD2; CDR3: CASSVGLAGEGEQFF; DNA: TGTGCCAGCAGCGTCGGACTAGCGGGAGAAGGTGAGCAGTTCTTC
J: TRBJ2-2; size: .; V: TRBV5-4; D: TRBD2; CDR3: CASSSLAGVTGELFF; DNA: TGTGCCAGCAGTTCACTAGCGGGCGTCACCGGGGAGCTGTTTTTT
J: TRBJ1-4; size: .; V: TRBV5-6; D: .; CDR3: CASSLEAGEKLFF; DNA: TGTGCCAGCAGCTTGGAGGCAGGCGAAAAACTGTTTTTT
J: TRBJ1-3; size: .; V: TRBV28; D: .; CDR3: CASSLGDNSGNTIYF; DNA: TGTGCCAGCAGTTTGGGGGACAACTCTGGAAACACCATATATTTT
J: TRBJ2-6; size: .; V: TRBV6-1; D: TRBD1; CDR3: CASRETGAGANVLTF; DNA: TGTGCCAGCAGGGAGACAGGGGCTGGGGCCAACGTCCTGACTTTC
J: TRBJ2-3; size: .; V: TRBV7-3; D: .; CDR3: CASSLMGSRTDTQYF; DNA: TGTGCCAGCAGCTTAATGGGCTCCCGCACAGATACGCAGTATTTT
J: TRBJ2-2; size: .; V: TRBV28; D: TRBD2; CDR3: CASRDTSGRAVKTGELFF; DNA: TGTGCCAGCAGGGACACTAGCGGGAGGGCTGTAAAGACCGGGGAGCTGTTTTTT
J: TRBJ2-7; size: .; V: TRBV6-5; D: .; CDR3: CASSYGRTASSEQYF; DNA: TGTGCCAGCAGTTACGGCAGGACAGCGAGCTCCGAGCAGTACTTC
J: TRBJ2-2; size: .; V: TRBV4-2; D: .; CDR3: CASSQDPANTGELFF; DNA: TGTGCCAGCAGCCAAGATCCTGCGAACACCGGGGAGCTGTTTTTT
J: TRBJ1-1; size: once; V: TRBV25-1; D: TRBD1; CDR3: CASSASSGQAPEAFF; DNA: TGTGCCAGCAGTGCCTCTTCCGGACAGGCCCCTGAAGCTTTCTTT
J: TRBJ2-5; size: .; V: TRBV7-9; D: TRBD2; CDR3: CASSSQRLAGETQYF; DNA: TGTGCCAGCAGCTCCCAAAGACTAGCGGGAGAGACCCAGTACTTC
J: TRBJ2-7; size: .; V: TRBV14; D: TRBD2; CDR3: CASSQEFGTSGGPSYEQYF; DNA: TGTGCCAGCAGCCAAGAGTTCGGGACTAGCGGGGGCCCCTCCTACGAGCAGTACTTC
J: TRBJ1-5; size: .; V: TRBV7-2; D: .; CDR3: CASSPGGSNQPQHF; DNA: TGTGCCAGCAGCCCGGGGGGAAGCAATCAGCCCCAGCATTTT
J: TRBJ2-3; size: .; V: TRBV28; D: TRBD2; CDR3: CASSSVAGGFADTQYF; DNA: TGTGCCAGCAGTTCGGTAGCGGGAGGGTTCGCAGATACGCAGTATTTT
J: TRBJ1-5; size: .; V: TRBV27; D: .; CDR3: CASSSRGRVGNQPQHF; DNA: TGTGCCAGCAGTTCCCGTGGCAGGGTTGGCAATCAGCCCCAGCATTTT
J: TRBJ2-1; size: once; V: TRBV5-4; D: TRBD2; CDR3: CASSPRSSGRNEQFF; DNA: TGTGCCAGCAGTCCTCGGTCTAGCGGGAGGAATGAGCAGTTCTTC
J: TRBJ1-2; size: .; V: TRBV30; D: TRBD1; CDR3: CASPDRGNGYTF; DNA: TGTGCCTCCCCGGACAGGGGGAATGGCTACACCTTC
J: TRBJ2-7; size: .; V: TRBV28; D: .; CDR3: CASSSQGLSEQYF; DNA: TGTGCCAGCAGTTCTCAGGGTTTGAGCGAGCAGTACTTC
J: TRBJ2-1; size: .; V: TRBV5-1; D: TRBD1; CDR3: CASSLVGVGQGRAEQFF; DNA: TGCGCCAGCAGCTTGGTTGGAGTGGGACAGGGGAGGGCTGAGCAGTTCTTC
J: TRBJ2-7; size: few; V: TRBV5-8; D: .; CDR3: CASSSDSPSLEQYF; DNA: TGTGCCAGCAGCTCAGACTCTCCCTCGCTCGAGCAGTACTTC
J: TRBJ2-7; size: .; V: TRBV5-1; D: .; CDR3: CASRRGFSYEQYF; DNA: TGCGCCAGCAGGCGGGGTTTCTCCTACGAGCAGTACTTC
J: TRBJ1-2; size: .; V: TRBV9; D: TRBD1; CDR3: CASSVGQGASDGYTF; DNA: TGTGCCAGCAGCGTAGGGCAGGGGGCGAGCGATGGCTACACCTTC
J: TRBJ2-2; size: .; V: TRBV5-1; D: .; CDR3: CASSGGGRYTGELFF; DNA: TGCGCCAGCAGCGGGGGGGGGCGATACACCGGGGAGCTGTTTTTT
J: TRBJ2-3; size: .; V: TRBV5-6; D: TRBD2; CDR3: CASKGLTSGRPFTDTQYF; DNA: TGTGCCAGCAAGGGACTGACTAGCGGGAGACCCTTCACAGATACGCAGTATTTT
J: TRBJ2-6; size: .; V: TRBV28; D: .; CDR3: CASSTPGPGANVLTF; DNA: TGTGCCAGCAGCACCCCAGGGCCTGGGGCCAACGTCCTGACTTTC
J: TRBJ1-2; size: .; V: TRBV11-2; D: .; CDR3: CASSFPGAYGYTF; DNA: TGTGCCAGCAGCTTTCCTGGGGCCTATGGCTACACCTTC
J: TRBJ2-3; size: .; V: TRBV7-9; D: TRBD2; CDR3: CASSTTSGSTDTQYF; DNA: TGTGCCAGCAGCACGACTAGCGGGTCGACAGATACGCAGTATTTT
J: TRBJ2-3; size: .; V: TRBV18; D: .; CDR3: CASSPPSDRFDTDTQYF; DNA: TGTGCCAGCTCACCACCAAGCGACAGGTTTGACACAGATACGCAGTATTTT
J: TRBJ1-4; size: .; V: TRBV2; D: .; CDR3: CASRGAGVEKLFF; DNA: TGTGCCAGCAGGGGGGCAGGGGTTGAAAAACTGTTTTTT
J: TRBJ2-2; size: .; V: TRBV7-9; D: TRBD2; CDR3: CASRPRLAGVVTGELFF; DNA: TGTGCCAGCAGACCTAGACTAGCGGGGGTCGTGACCGGGGAGCTGTTTTTT
J: TRBJ2-5; size: .; V: TRBV28; D: .; CDR3: CASKGVRVGETQYF; DNA: TGTGCCAGCAAGGGGGTCAGGGTTGGGGAGACCCAGTACTTC
J: TRBJ2-7; size: .; V: TRBV6-6; D: TRBD2; CDR3: CASSYSSAGEADEQYF; DNA: TGTGCCAGCAGTTACTCTTCGGCGGGAGAGGCGGACGAGCAGTACTTC
J: TRBJ1-3; size: .; V: TRBV28; D: TRBD1; CDR3: CASSLGTGWSGNTIYF; DNA: TGTGCCAGCAGTTTGGGGACAGGTTGGTCTGGAAACACCATATATTTT
J: TRBJ2-7; size: .; V: TRBV5-1; D: .; CDR3: CASSLGAGREQYF; DNA: TGCGCCAGCAGCTTGGGGGCAGGGCGGGAGCAGTACTTC
J: TRBJ2-1; size: .; V: TRBV5-1; D: .; CDR3: CASSTSTGTLHEQFF; DNA: TGCGCCAGCAGCACCTCGACAGGTACCCTCCATGAGCAGTTCTTC
J: TRBJ1-1; size: .; V: TRBV9; D: TRBD1; CDR3: CASSGTGGREAFF; DNA: TGTGCCAGCAGCGGGACAGGGGGTCGTGAAGCTTTCTTT
J: TRBJ1-2; size: .; V: TRBV18; D: TRBD1; CDR3: CASSFSGTADENGYTF; DNA: TGTGCCAGCTCATTCTCCGGGACAGCGGACGAGAATGGCTACACCTTC
J: TRBJ2-7; size: .; V: TRBV10-3; D: TRBD2; CDR3: CAISGASGSSYEQYF; DNA: TGTGCCATCAGTGGAGCTAGCGGGAGCTCCTACGAGCAGTACTTC
J: TRBJ2-5; size: .; V: TRBV7-2; D: TRBD2; CDR3: CASSLGVSGGQETQYF; DNA: TGTGCCAGCAGCTTAGGGGTTAGCGGGGGCCAAGAGACCCAGTACTTC
J: TRBJ2-7; size: .; V: TRBV28; D: .; CDR3: CASSFGGGSYEQYF; DNA: TGTGCCAGCAGTTTTGGCGGTGGGTCCTACGAGCAGTACTTC
J: TRBJ2-7; size: .; V: TRBV9; D: TRBD2; CDR3: CASSVGNGGYEQYF; DNA: TGTGCCAGCAGCGTAGGGAACGGGGGGTACGAGCAGTACTTC
J: TRBJ1-1; size: once; V: TRBV28; D: TRBD1; CDR3: CASSTQGTGWGEAFF; DNA: TGTGCCAGCAGTACCCAGGGGACAGGGTGGGGTGAAGCTTTCTTT
J: TRBJ1-6; size: .; V: TRBV30; D: .; CDR3: CAGGGTTGSPLHF; DNA: TGTGCCGGGGGAGGGACAACTGGGTCACCCCTCCACTTT
J: TRBJ1-2; size: .; V: TRBV18; D: TRBD1; CDR3: CASSQGQINYGYTF; DNA: TGTGCCAGCTCGCAGGGACAGATCAACTATGGCTACACCTTC
J: TRBJ2-5; size: .; V: TRBV7-9; D: TRBD2; CDR3: CASSLSGLAGGWQETQYF; DNA: TGTGCCAGCAGCTTATCCGGGCTAGCGGGAGGTTGGCAGGAGACCCAGTACTTC
J: TRBJ2-2; size: .; V: TRBV4-1; D: .; CDR3: CASSPVTGELFF; DNA: TGCGCCAGCAGCCCCGTCACCGGGGAGCTGTTTTTT
J: TRBJ2-5; size: .; V: TRBV4-3; D: TRBD1; CDR3: CASSQDRGSETQYF; DNA: TGCGCCAGCAGCCAGGACAGGGGGTCAGAGACCCAGTACTTC
J: TRBJ2-1; size: .; V: TRBV5-3; D: .; CDR3: CARSLQAVHNEQFF; DNA: TGTGCCAGAAGCTTGCAGGCAGTTCACAATGAGCAGTTCTTC